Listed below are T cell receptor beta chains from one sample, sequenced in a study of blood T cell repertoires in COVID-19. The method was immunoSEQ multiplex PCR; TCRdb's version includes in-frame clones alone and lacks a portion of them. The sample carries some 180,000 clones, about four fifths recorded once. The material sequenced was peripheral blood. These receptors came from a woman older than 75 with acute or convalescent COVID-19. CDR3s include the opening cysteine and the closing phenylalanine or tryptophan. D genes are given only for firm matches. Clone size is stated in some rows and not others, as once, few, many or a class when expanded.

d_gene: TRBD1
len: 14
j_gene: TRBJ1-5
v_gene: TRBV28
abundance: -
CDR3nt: TGTGCCAGCAGACAGACAGGGGAGGGACAGCCCCAGCATTTT
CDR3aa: CASRQTGEGQPQHF

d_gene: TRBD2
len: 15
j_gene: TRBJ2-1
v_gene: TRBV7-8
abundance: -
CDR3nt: TGTGCCAGCAGCCCGGGGCTAGCGGGGTACAATGAGCAGTTCTTC
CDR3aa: CASSPGLAGYNEQFF

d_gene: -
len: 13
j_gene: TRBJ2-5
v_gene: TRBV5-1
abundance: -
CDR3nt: TGCGCCAGCAGCTTGGACAGCTCCGCGACCCAGTACTTC
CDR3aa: CASSLDSSATQYF

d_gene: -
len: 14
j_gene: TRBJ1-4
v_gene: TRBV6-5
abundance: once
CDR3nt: TGTGCCAGCAGGCAACAGAAGGGCGGGGTAAAACTGTTTTTT
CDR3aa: CASRQQKGGVKLFF

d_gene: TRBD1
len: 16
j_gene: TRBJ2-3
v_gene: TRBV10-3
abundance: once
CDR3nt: TGTGCCATCTCCCGGGACAGGGGAACCGGCACAGATACGCAGTATTTT
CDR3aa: CAISRDRGTGTDTQYF

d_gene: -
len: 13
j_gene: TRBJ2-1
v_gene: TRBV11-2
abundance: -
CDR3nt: TGTGCCAGCAGCCTATCGCTTGGACAGGAGCAGTTCTTC
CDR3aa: CASSLSLGQEQFF

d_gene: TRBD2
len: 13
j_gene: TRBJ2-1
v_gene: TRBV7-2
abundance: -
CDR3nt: TGTGCCAGCAGCCGGGACTATTACAATGAGCAGTTCTTC
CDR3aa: CASSRDYYNEQFF

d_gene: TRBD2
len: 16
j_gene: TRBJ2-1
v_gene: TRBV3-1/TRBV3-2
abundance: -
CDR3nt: TGTGCCAGCAGGACAGGACTAGCGGGTGCGTACAATGAGCAGTTCTTC
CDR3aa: CASRTGLAGAYNEQFF

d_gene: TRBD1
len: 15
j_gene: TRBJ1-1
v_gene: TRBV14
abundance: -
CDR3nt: TGTGCCAGCAGCCGCCGGACAGGGCGGAACACTGAAGCTTTCTTT
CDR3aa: CASSRRTGRNTEAFF

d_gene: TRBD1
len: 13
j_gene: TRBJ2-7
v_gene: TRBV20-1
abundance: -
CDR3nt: TGCAGTGCTAGTGAGGGGGCCGTACGCGAGCAGTACTTC
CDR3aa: CSASEGAVREQYF

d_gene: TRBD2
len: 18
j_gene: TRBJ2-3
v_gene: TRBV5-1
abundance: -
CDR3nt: TGCGCCAGCAGCATTGGGACTAGCGGGGTGTACGGCACAGATACGCAGTATTTT
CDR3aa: CASSIGTSGVYGTDTQYF

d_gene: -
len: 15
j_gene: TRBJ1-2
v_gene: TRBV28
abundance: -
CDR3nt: TGTGCCAGCAGTAGTCGCTGGCGACTATTTTACGGCTACACCTTC
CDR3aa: CASSSRWRLFYGYTF

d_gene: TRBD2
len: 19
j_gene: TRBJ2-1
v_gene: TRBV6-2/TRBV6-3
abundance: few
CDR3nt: TGTGCCAGCAGTTACTGGGCTGGACTAGCGGGGGGATACTACAATGAGCAGTTCTTC
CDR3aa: CASSYWAGLAGGYYNEQFF

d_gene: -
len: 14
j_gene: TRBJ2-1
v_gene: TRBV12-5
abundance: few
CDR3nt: TGTGCTAGCGGAGAGGGAAATGCGGACAATGAGCAGTTCTTC
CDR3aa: CASGEGNADNEQFF

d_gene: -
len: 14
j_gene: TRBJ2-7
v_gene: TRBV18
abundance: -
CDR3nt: TGTGCCAGCTCACCACCCCCAGGGACCTACGAGCAGTACTTC
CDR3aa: CASSPPPGTYEQYF

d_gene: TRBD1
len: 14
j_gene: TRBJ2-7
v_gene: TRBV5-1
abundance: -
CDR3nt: TGCGCCAGCAGCTTCGAAGGACAGGGCTACGAGCAGTACTTC
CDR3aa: CASSFEGQGYEQYF

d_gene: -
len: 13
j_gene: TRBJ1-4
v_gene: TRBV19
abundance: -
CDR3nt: TGTGCCAGTTCGACAGTAAAAAATGAAAAACTGTTTTTT
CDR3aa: CASSTVKNEKLFF

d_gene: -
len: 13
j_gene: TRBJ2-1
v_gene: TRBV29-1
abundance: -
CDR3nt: TGCAGCGTTGGGTCCGGGACCTACAATGAGCAGTTCTTC
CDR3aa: CSVGSGTYNEQFF

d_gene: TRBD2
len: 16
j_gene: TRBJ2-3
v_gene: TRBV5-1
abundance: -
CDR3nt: TGCGCCAGCAGCTTGGTAGGCGGGGGGGCCGTGAATACGCAGTATTTT
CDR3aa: CASSLVGGGAVNTQYF

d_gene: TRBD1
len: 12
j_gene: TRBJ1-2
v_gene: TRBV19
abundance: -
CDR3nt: TGTGCCAGTAGAACAGGGGGCTATGGCTACACCTTC
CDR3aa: CASRTGGYGYTF

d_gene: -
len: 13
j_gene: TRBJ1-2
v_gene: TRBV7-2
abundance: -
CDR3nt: TGTGCCAGCAGCTTCAGGGTGGGCTATGGCTACACCTTC
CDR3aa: CASSFRVGYGYTF

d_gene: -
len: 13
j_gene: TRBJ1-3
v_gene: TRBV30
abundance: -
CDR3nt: TGTGCCTGGAGTCGGGGCTCTGGAAACACCATATATTTT
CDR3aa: CAWSRGSGNTIYF

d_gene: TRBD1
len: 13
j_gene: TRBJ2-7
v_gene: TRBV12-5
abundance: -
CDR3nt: TGTGCTAGTGCCGGGGACAGGGGCTACGAGCAGTACTTC
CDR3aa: CASAGDRGYEQYF

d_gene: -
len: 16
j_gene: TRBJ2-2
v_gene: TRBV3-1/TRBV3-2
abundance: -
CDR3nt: TGTGCCAGCAGCCCCGGAGGGGGCCCGAACACCGGGGAGCTGTTTTTT
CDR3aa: CASSPGGGPNTGELFF

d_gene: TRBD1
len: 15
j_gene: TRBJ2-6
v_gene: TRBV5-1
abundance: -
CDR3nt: TGCGCCAGCACGGGACAGTTCTCTGGGGCCAACGTCCTGACTTTC
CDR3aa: CASTGQFSGANVLTF

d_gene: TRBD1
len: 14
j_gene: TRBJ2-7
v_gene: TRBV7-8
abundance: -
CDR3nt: TGTGCCAGCAGCCCTGGACAACAGGGGTACGAGCAGTACTTC
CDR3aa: CASSPGQQGYEQYF

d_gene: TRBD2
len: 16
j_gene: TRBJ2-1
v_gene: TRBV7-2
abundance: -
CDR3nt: TGTGCCAGCAGCCTGTGGTCTAGCGGGATCCTCAATGAGCAGTTCTTC
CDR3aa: CASSLWSSGILNEQFF

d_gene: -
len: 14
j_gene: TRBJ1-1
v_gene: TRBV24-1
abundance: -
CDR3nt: TGTGCCACCAGTGATCGGGGTAGTAGCACTGAAGCTTTCTTT
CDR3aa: CATSDRGSSTEAFF